A selection of T cell receptor beta chains follows, all from one sample in a study of blood T cell repertoires in COVID-19. The repertoire was sequenced with immunoSEQ multiplex PCR; TCRdb's copy has only in-frame clones and lacks some. The data show 150,000 to 200,000 clones, with around 84% seen just once and 14% held by the top ten. What was sequenced was peripheral blood. All receptors derive from a woman in her 70s with COVID-19, enrolled during active disease. The CDR3 runs from the conserved cysteine through the conserved F or W. The order of the fields is clone size, J gene, D gene, V gene, CDR3 DNA, CDR3 protein. The D gene is left open where the match is weak. Where a row states a size, it is once, few, many or the class of an expanded clone; other rows omit it.

>NA|TRBJ2-7|TRBD1|TRBV29-1
TGCAGTCTCCGGGACAGTTCCAACGAGCAGTACTTC
CSLRDSSNEQYF
>NA|TRBJ2-1|TRBD2|TRBV10-3
TGTGCCATCAGTGAGTCGAAACTAGCGGGAGTAAGCTCCTACAATGAGCAGTTCTTC
CAISESKLAGVSSYNEQFF
>few|TRBJ2-5|TRBD1|TRBV7-8
TGTGCCAGCAGCTTCCCACGGGACAGGGGGAGAGAGACCCAGTACTTC
CASSFPRDRGRETQYF
>NA|TRBJ1-2|TRBD1|TRBV6-2/TRBV6-3
TGTGCCAGCAGCTCGGGGACAGGAATACTCTATGGCTACACCTTC
CASSSGTGILYGYTF
>few|TRBJ1-3|NA|TRBV5-6
TGTGCCAGCAGCAGGAGTTTCTCTGGAAACACCATATATTTT
CASSRSFSGNTIYF
>NA|TRBJ2-3|TRBD2|TRBV28
TGTGCCAGCAGTCGCCAACTAGCGGGAGGGACAGATACGCAGTATTTT
CASSRQLAGGTDTQYF
>NA|TRBJ2-1|TRBD2|TRBV6-2/TRBV6-3
TGTGCCAGCAGTTCCCTGACTAGCGGGAGGGAGGGGTACAATGAGCAGTTCTTC
CASSSLTSGREGYNEQFF
>NA|TRBJ2-7|TRBD2|TRBV28
TGTGCCAGCAGTCAGGCGACTAGCGGTACCTACGAGCAGTACTTC
CASSQATSGTYEQYF
>NA|TRBJ1-6|NA|TRBV4-1
TGCGCCAGCAGAATACCACCGATTCTGGACTGGAGCTCCTATAATTCACCCCTCCACTTT
CASRIPPILDWSSYNSPLHF
>NA|TRBJ2-5|TRBD2|TRBV18
TGTGCCAGCTCACCACCGGTCCGGGGGGGCGGAGAGACCCAGTACTTC
CASSPPVRGGGETQYF
>NA|TRBJ1-1|NA|TRBV28
TGTGCCAGCACCCCCCTTAGTCCAGGCCTAAACACTGAAGCTTTCTTT
CASTPLSPGLNTEAFF
>NA|TRBJ2-2|TRBD2|TRBV15
TGTGCCACCAGCAGAGGGGGAGGGGCGCCCGGGGAGCTGTTTTTT
CATSRGGGAPGELFF
>NA|TRBJ1-2|NA|TRBV6-5
TGTGCCAGCAGTTATTACCCACCGCGGGGAACCTATGGCTACACCTTC
CASSYYPPRGTYGYTF
>NA|TRBJ2-1|NA|TRBV14
TGTGCCAGCAGCCATCAAGGAGGACCCTACAATGAGCAGTTCTTC
CASSHQGGPYNEQFF
>NA|TRBJ1-5|NA|TRBV7-9
TGTGCCAGCAGCTTAGCGGGGGGTCAGCCCCAGCATTTT
CASSLAGGQPQHF
>NA|TRBJ2-3|TRBD2|TRBV29-1
TGCAGCGTTGTTCTGGCGGGAGTAACAGATACGCAGTATTTT
CSVVLAGVTDTQYF
>NA|TRBJ2-3|TRBD2|TRBV27
TGTGCCAGCAGTTTATCGACTAGCGGGAGTAAGGCAGATACGCAGTATTTT
CASSLSTSGSKADTQYF
>NA|TRBJ1-6|NA|TRBV30
TGTGCCTGGAAGGGAGGGATACTCAATAATTCACCCCTCCACTTT
CAWKGGILNNSPLHF
>NA|TRBJ1-1|TRBD1|TRBV19
TGTGCTTCTGATACAGGGGGCTGGGGTGAAGCTTTCTTT
CASDTGGWGEAFF
>once|TRBJ2-5|NA|TRBV11-1
TGTGCCAGCAGCTCCGACATGAAAGGGAGCGAGACCCAGTACTTC
CASSSDMKGSETQYF
>NA|TRBJ1-5|TRBD1|TRBV5-8
TGTGCCAGCAGCCTTGGGACAGGGGGCCGGCCCCAGCATTTT
CASSLGTGGRPQHF
>once|TRBJ2-5|TRBD1|TRBV2
TGTGCCAGTGGGACAGAGGAGACCCAGTACTTC
CASGTEETQYF
>NA|TRBJ1-6|NA|TRBV2
TGTGCCAGCAGCTCGAGCCAGGGCGGTAGATCACCCCTCCACTTT
CASSSSQGGRSPLHF
>NA|TRBJ1-2|NA|TRBV7-8
TGTGCCAGCAGCTTAGAAAGTACAGTTTCCCTATTAAGAGGCTACACCTTC
CASSLESTVSLLRGYTF
>NA|TRBJ1-1|NA|TRBV3-1/TRBV3-2
TGTGCCAGCAGCCTGAGGACGGCAGATAAATCAGGGAAGACTTTCTTT
CASSLRTADKSGKTFF
>NA|TRBJ2-1|TRBD2|TRBV7-6
TGTGCCAGCAGCCCCGGGGTAGCGGGAGTTGGTTACAATGAGCAGTTCTTC
CASSPGVAGVGYNEQFF
>NA|TRBJ1-4|TRBD1|TRBV2
TGTGCCAGCAGAGGGACAGGGACGAATGAAAAACTGTTTTTT
CASRGTGTNEKLFF
>NA|TRBJ2-1|TRBD2|TRBV7-2
TGTGCCAGCAGCTCGACTAGCGGGACCTACAATGAGCAGTTCTTC
CASSSTSGTYNEQFF
>once|TRBJ2-1|NA|TRBV5-6
TGTGCCAGCAGGTATCCGGGACAGCGGGACAATGAGCAGTTCTTC
CASRYPGQRDNEQFF
>NA|TRBJ1-1|NA|TRBV2
TGTGCCAGCAGTGCCCTGCTAAACGTAGCTTTCTTT
CASSALLNVAFF
>NA|TRBJ2-3|TRBD1|TRBV24-1
TGTGCCACCAGTGACCATGACAGGGTTGGGACAGATACGCAGTATTTT
CATSDHDRVGTDTQYF
>NA|TRBJ1-1|NA|TRBV6-5
TGTGCCAGCAGTTACAGGGGAAAGGGCACTGAAGCTTTCTTT
CASSYRGKGTEAFF
>NA|TRBJ1-5|NA|TRBV24-1
TGTGCCACCAGTGATGCTACAGGGTTCAATCAGCCCCAGCATTTT
CATSDATGFNQPQHF
>NA|TRBJ2-4|NA|TRBV6-5
TGTGCCAGCAGGGCGGGTGGAAACATTCAGTACTTC
CASRAGGNIQYF
>NA|TRBJ1-1|NA|TRBV28
TGTGCCAGCAGTTCATATATAGGGGGTGAGGGGACTGAAGCTTTCTTT
CASSSYIGGEGTEAFF
>NA|TRBJ2-2|NA|TRBV5-1
TGCGCCAGCAGCTTAGGTCTCGGGACAACTCCCGGGGAGCTGTTTTTT
CASSLGLGTTPGELFF
>NA|TRBJ1-2|NA|TRBV19
TGTGCCAGTAGTATGGACAGCTACTATGGCTACACCTTC
CASSMDSYYGYTF
>NA|TRBJ2-7|NA|TRBV6-5
TGTGCCAGCAGTTATGGGAGGGGGGGGAACTACGAGCAGTACTTC
CASSYGRGGNYEQYF
>NA|TRBJ2-1|TRBD2|TRBV27
TGTGCCAGCAGTTTTGTATCCCGGGAGGGGAGTGAGCAGTTCTTC
CASSFVSREGSEQFF
>NA|TRBJ2-3|TRBD1|TRBV30
TGTGCCTGGAGTCCCATTAGGGGACAGCCGGGAACAGATACGCAGTATTTT
CAWSPIRGQPGTDTQYF
>NA|TRBJ1-6|NA|TRBV3-1/TRBV3-2
TGTGCCAGCAGCCCCGGAGGTTTTAATTCACCCCTCCACTTT
CASSPGGFNSPLHF
>NA|TRBJ1-4|TRBD1|TRBV9
TGTGCCAGCAGCGTAGGGGACAGGGGGCATGAAAAACTGTTTTTT
CASSVGDRGHEKLFF
>few|TRBJ1-4|NA|TRBV2
TGTGCCAGCAGGAATGCAGGGGTTAATAATGAAAAACTGTTTTTT
CASRNAGVNNEKLFF